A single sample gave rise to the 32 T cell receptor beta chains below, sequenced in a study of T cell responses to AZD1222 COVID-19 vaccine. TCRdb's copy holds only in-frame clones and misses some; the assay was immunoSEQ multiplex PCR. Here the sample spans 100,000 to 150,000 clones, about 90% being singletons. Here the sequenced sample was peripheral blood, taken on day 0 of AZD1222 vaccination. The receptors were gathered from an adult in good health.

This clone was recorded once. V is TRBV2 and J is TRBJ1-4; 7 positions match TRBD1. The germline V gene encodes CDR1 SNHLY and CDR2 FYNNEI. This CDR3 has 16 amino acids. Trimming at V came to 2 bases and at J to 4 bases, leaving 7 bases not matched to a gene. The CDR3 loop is CASSELGQINNEKLFF. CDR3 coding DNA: TGTGCCAGCAGTGAATTGGGACAGATTAATAATGAAAAACTGTTTTTT. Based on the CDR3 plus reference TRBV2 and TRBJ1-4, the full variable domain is EPEVTQTPSHQVTQMGQEVILRCVPISNHLYFYWYRQILGQKVEFLVSFYNNEISEKSEIFDDQFSVERPDGSNFTLKIRSTKLEDSAMYFCASSELGQINNEKLFFGSGTQLSVL.

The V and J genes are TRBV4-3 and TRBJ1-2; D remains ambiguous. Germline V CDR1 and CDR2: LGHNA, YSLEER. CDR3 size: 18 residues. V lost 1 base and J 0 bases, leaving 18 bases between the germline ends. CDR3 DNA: TGCGCCAGCAGCCAAGTATACTCACGTTCTCTTACTAACTATGGCTACACCTTC. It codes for CASSQVYSRSLTNYGYTF.

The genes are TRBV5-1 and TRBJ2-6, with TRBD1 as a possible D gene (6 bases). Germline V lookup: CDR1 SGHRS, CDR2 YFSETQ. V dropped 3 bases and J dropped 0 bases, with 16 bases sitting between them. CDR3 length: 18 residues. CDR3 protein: CASSWGGRGSSGANVLTF. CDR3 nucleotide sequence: TGCGCCAGCAGCTGGGGTGGCAGGGGATCCTCTGGGGCCAACGTCCTGACTTTC.

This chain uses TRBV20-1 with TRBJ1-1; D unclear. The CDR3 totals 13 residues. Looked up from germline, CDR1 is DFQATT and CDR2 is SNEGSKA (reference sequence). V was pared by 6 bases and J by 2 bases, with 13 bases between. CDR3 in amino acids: CSASADLNTEAFF. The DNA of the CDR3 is TGCAGTGCCAGTGCCGACCTCAACACTGAAGCTTTCTTT.

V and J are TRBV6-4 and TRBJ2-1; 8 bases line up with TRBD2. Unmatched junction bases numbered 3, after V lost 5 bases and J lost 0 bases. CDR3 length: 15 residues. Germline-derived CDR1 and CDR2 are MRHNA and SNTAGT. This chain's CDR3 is CASSRGGLSYNEQFF. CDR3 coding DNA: TGTGCCAGCAGTCGCGGGGGGCTCTCCTACAATGAGCAGTTCTTC.

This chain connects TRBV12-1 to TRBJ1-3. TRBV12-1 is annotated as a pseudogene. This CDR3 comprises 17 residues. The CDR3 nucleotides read TGTGCCAGCAACAACCCGGGGAGGGCCAGAGGTGGAAACACCATATATTTT. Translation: CASNNPGRARGGNTIYF.

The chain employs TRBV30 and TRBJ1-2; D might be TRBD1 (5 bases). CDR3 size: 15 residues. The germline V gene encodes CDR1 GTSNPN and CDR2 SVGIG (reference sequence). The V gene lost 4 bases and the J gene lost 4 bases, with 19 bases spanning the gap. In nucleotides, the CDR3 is TGTGCCTGGATCCTAGGGACGGCCAGAGGCTATGGCTACACCTTC. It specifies CAWILGTARGYGYTF. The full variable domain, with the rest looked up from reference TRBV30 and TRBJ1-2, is SQTIHQWPATLVQPVGSPLSLECTVEGTSNPNLYWYRQAAGRGLQLLFYSVGIGQISSEVPQNLSASRPQDRQFILSSKKLLLSDSGFYLCAWILGTARGYGYTFGSGTRLTVV.

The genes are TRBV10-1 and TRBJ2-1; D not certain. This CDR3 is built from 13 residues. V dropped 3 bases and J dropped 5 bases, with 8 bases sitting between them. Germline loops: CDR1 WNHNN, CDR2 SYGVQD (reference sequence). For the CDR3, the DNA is TGCGCCAGCAGTGACCCCGACAACAATGAGCAGTTCTTC. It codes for CASSDPDNNEQFF.

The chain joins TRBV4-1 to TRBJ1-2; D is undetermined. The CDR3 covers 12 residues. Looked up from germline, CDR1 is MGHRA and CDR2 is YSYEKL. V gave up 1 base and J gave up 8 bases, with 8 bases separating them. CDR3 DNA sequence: TGCGCCAGCAGCCAAGGGAGTGGCGGCTACACCTTC. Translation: CASSQGSGGYTF.

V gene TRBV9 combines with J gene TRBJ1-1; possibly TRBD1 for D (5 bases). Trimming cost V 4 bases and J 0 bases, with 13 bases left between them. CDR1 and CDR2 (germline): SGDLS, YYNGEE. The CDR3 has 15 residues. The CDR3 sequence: CASSPQGGMNTEAFF. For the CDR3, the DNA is TGTGCCAGCAGCCCCCAGGGTGGGATGAACACTGAAGCTTTCTTT.

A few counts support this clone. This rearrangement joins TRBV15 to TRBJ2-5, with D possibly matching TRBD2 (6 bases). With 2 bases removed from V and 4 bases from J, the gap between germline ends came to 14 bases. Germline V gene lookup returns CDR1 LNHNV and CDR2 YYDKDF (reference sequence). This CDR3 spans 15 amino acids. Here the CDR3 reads CATSRRVTSRETQYF. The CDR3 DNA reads TGTGCCACCAGCAGACGCGTAACTAGCAGAGAGACCCAGTACTTC.

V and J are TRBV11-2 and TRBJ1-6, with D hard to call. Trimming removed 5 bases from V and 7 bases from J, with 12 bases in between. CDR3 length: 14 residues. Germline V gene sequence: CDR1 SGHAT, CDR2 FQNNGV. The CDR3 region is CASSPAYGNSPLHF. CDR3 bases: TGTGCCAGCAGCCCTGCCTACGGGAATTCACCCCTCCACTTT.

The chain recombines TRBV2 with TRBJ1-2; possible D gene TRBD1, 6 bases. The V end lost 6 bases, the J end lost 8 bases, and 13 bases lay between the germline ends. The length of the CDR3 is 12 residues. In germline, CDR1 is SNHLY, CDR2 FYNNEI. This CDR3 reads CASRDSLSGYTF. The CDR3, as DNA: TGTGCCAGCAGGGACAGCCTTTCGGGCTACACCTTC. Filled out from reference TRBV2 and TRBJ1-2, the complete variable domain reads EPEVTQTPSHQVTQMGQEVILRCVPISNHLYFYWYRQILGQKVEFLVSFYNNEISEKSEIFDDQFSVERPDGSNFTLKIRSTKLEDSAMYFCASRDSLSGYTFGSGTRLTVV.

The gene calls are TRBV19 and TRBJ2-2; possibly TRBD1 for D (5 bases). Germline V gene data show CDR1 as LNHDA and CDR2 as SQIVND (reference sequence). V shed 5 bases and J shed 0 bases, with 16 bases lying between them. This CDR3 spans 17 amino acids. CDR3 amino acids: CASSSRQLGPNTGELFF. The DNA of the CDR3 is TGTGCCAGTAGTTCCCGACAGTTGGGTCCGAACACCGGGGAGCTGTTTTTT.

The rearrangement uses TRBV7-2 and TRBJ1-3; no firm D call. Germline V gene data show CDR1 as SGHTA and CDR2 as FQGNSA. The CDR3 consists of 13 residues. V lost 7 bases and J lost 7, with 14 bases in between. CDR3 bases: TGTGCCAGCACCCCCGGTATCGCGAACACCATATATTTT. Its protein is CASTPGIANTIYF. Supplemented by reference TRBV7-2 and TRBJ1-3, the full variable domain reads GAGVSQSPSNKVTEKGKDVELRCDPISGHTALYWYRQSLGQGLEFLIYFQGNSAPDKSGLPSDRFSAERTGGSVSTLTIQRTQQEDSAVYLCASTPGIANTIYFGEGSWLTVV.

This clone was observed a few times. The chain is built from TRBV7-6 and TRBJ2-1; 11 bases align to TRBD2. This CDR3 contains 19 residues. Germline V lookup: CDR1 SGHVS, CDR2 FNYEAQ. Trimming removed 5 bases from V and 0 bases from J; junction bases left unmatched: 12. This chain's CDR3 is CASSRGSSGGRGSYNEQFF. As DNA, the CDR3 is TGTGCCAGCAGCCGCGGGTCTAGCGGGGGGCGGGGCTCCTACAATGAGCAGTTCTTC.

The CDR3 DNA is TGTGCCAGCAGCCCTCGTCGGGGGCGGTGGGAGCAGTACTTC. Protein product: CASSPRRGRWEQYF. The V gene is TRBV7-2, the J gene TRBJ2-7; either TRBD1 or TRBD2 may supply D (6 bases each). Germline CDR1 reads SGHTA; CDR2 reads FQGNSA. The length of the CDR3 is 14 residues. Trimming left V 5 bases short and J 7 bases short, with 18 bases between.

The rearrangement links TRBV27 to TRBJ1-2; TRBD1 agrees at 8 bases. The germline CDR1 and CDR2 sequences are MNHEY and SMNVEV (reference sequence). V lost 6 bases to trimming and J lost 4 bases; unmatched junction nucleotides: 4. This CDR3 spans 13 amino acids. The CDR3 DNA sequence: TGTGCCAGCAGCGGACAGGGACCCTATGGCTACACCTTC. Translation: CASSGQGPYGYTF.

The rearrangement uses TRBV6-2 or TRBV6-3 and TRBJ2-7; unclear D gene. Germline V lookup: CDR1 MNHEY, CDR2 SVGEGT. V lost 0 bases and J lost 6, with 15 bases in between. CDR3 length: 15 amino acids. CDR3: CASSYSGVYGAEQYV. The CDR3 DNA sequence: TGTGCCAGCAGTTACTCTGGGGTGTACGGAGCCGAGCAGTACGTC.

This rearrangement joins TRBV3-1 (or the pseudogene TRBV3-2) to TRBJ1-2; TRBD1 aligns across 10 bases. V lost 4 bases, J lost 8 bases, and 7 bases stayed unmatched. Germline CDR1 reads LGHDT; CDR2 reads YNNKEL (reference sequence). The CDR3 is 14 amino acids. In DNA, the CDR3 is TGTGCCAGCAGCCCCCGGGACAGGGGAGGCGGCTACACCTTC. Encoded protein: CASSPRDRGGGYTF.

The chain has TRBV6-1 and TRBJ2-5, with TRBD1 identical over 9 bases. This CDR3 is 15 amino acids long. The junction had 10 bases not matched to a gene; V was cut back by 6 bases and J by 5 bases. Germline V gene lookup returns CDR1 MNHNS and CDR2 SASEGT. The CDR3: CASSQGTGLGETQYF. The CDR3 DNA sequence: TGTGCCAGCAGCCAAGGGACAGGGTTAGGGGAGACCCAGTACTTC.

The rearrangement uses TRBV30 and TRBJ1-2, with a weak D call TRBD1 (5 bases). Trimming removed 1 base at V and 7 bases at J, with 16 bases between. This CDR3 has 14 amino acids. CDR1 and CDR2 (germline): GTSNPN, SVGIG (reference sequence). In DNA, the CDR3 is TGTGCCTGGAGTGCCCAGGGTGTATTGGGTGGCTACACCTTC. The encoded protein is CAWSAQGVLGGYTF.

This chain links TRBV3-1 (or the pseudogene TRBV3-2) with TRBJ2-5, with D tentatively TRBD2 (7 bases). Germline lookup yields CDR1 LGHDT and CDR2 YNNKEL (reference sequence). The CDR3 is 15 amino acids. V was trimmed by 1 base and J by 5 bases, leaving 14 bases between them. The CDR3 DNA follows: TGTGCCAGCAGCCAAGTTGCGGGGGCGGGGGAGACCCAGTACTTC. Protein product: CASSQVAGAGETQYF.

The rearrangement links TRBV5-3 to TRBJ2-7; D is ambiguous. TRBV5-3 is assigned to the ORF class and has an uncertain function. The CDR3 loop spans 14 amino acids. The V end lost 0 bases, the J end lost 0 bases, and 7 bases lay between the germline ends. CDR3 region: CARSLDLSSYEQYV. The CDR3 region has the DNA TGTGCCAGAAGCTTGGACCTGAGCTCCTACGAGCAGTACGTC.

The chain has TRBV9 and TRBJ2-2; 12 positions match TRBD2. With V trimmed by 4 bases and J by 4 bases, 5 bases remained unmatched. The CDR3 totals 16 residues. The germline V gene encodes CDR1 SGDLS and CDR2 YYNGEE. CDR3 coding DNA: TGTGCCAGCAGCCCCCTAGCGGGAGGGACCACCGGGGAGCTGTTTTTT. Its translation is CASSPLAGGTTGELFF.

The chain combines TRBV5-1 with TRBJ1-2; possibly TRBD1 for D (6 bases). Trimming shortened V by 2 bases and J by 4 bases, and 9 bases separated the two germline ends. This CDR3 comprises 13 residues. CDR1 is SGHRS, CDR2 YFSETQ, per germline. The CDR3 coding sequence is TGCGCCAGCAGCTTTCAGGGGCCCTATGGCTACACCTTC. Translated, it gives CASSFQGPYGYTF.

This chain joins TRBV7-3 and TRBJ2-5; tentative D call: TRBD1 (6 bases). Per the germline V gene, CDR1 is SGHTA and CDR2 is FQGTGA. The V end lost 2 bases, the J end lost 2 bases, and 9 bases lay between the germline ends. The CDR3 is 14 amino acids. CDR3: CASSLLGQQETQYF. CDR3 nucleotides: TGTGCCAGCAGCTTACTGGGACAACAAGAGACCCAGTACTTC. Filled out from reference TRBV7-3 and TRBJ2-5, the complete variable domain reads GAGVSQTPSNKVTEKGKYVELRCDPISGHTALYWYRQSLGQGPEFLIYFQGTGAADDSGLPNDRFFAVRPEGSVSTLKIQRTERGDSAVYLCASSLLGQQETQYFGPGTRLLVL.

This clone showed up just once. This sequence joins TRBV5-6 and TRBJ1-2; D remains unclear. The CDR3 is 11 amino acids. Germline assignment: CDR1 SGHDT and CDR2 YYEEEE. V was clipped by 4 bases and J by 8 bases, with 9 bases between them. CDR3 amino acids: CASSLASGYTF. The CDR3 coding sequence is TGTGCCAGCAGCCTCGCTAGCGGCTACACCTTC.

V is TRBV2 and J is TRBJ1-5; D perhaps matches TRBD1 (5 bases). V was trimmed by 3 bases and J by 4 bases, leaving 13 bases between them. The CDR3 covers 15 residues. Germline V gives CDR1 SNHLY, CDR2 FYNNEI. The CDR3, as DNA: TGTGCCAGCAGTGAGGCCCAGGGAAGGAATCAGCCCCAGCATTTT. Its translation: CASSEAQGRNQPQHF.

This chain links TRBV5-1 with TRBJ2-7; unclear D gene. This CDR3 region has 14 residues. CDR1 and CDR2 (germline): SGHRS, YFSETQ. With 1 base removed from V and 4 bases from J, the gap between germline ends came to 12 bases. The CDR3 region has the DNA TGCGCCAGCAGCTTGAATGTGCCGGGTTACGAGCAGTACTTC. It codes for CASSLNVPGYEQYF.

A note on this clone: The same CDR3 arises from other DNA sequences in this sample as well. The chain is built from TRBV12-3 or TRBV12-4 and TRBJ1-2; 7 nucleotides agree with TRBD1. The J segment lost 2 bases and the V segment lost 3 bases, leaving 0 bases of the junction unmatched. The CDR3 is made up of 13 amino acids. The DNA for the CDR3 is TGTGCCAGCAGTTTGGGACAGAACTATGGCTACACCTTC. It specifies CASSLGQNYGYTF.

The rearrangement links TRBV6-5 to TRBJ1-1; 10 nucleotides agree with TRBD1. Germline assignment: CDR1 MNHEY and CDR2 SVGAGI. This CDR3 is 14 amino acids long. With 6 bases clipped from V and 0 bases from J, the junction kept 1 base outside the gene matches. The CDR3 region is CASRGTGVNTEAFF. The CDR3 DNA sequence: TGTGCCAGCAGGGGGACAGGGGTGAACACTGAAGCTTTCTTT.